These T cell receptor beta chains were read from a single sample in a study of lymphopenia after photon versus proton radiotherapy. The method was immunoSEQ multiplex PCR; TCRdb's version includes in-frame clones alone and lacks a portion of them. The table shows under 80,000 clones, with roughly 86% occurring only once. Source: peripheral blood, taken from a patient treated with photon-based radiotherapy. The receptors were sampled from a man aged 35 to 55 with gastric cancer. CDR3s include the opening cysteine and the closing phenylalanine or tryptophan. Fields, in order: V gene, clone size, D gene, J gene, CDR3 DNA, CDR3 protein. D genes are given only for firm matches. The size of a clone is reported for some rows only, either as once, few or many, or as a class for expanded clones.

TRBV7-9	-	-	TRBJ2-5	TGTGCCAGCAGCTTAGCTCAACTAGCTGAGACCCAGTACTTC	CASSLAQLAETQYF
TRBV29-1	-	TRBD1	TRBJ1-4	TGCAGCGTCGGGGAGAACAGGGGCCTTAATGAAAAACTGTTTTTT	CSVGENRGLNEKLFF
TRBV11-2	-	TRBD2	TRBJ2-1	TGTGCCAGCAGCTTAAGGGTTGGTAGCGGGGGTTCCTACAATGAGCAGTTCTTC	CASSLRVGSGGSYNEQFF
TRBV27	-	-	TRBJ1-4	TGTGCCAGCAAGTTTGGGGTCGGGAATGAAAAACTGTTTTTT	CASKFGVGNEKLFF
TRBV4-3	-	-	TRBJ2-2	TGCGCCAGCAGCCAGAATTTCGCCGGGGAGCTGTTTTTT	CASSQNFAGELFF
TRBV15	-	-	TRBJ1-5	TGTGCCACCAGCAGAGAGAATCAGCCCCAGCATTTT	CATSRENQPQHF
TRBV4-3	-	-	TRBJ1-5	TGCGCCAGCAGCCGAGACGGAGTCGGGCCCCAGCATTTT	CASSRDGVGPQHF
TRBV11-2	-	-	TRBJ1-2	TGTGCCAGCAGCCCGCCGGGACGCCGTCCAACTAACTATGGCTACACCTTC	CASSPPGRRPTNYGYTF
TRBV6-1	-	-	TRBJ1-5	TGTGCCAGCAGTGAAATGGCGTCGGTCGGCCAGCCCCAGCATTTT	CASSEMASVGQPQHF
TRBV19	-	TRBD1	TRBJ1-5	TGTGCCAGTAGTAAACAGGGGGTTGATTATCAGCCCCAGCATTTT	CASSKQGVDYQPQHF
TRBV5-1	-	-	TRBJ1-5	TGCGCCAGCAGCTTGGAGGGCGGCGGAAATCAGCCCCAGCATTTT	CASSLEGGGNQPQHF
TRBV30	-	-	TRBJ2-4	TGTGCCTGGAGTGTACGGGAAAACATTCAGTACTTC	CAWSVRENIQYF
TRBV5-1	-	-	TRBJ1-6	TGCGCCAGCAGCTCCCTTCCGGACTCACCCCTCCACTTT	CASSSLPDSPLHF
TRBV12-5	-	-	TRBJ2-7	TGTGCTAGTGGTTTGGTAAGAGGGTTCGACGAGCAGTACTTC	CASGLVRGFDEQYF
TRBV9	few	-	TRBJ1-5	TGTGCCAGCTCCCTCGACGCCAGGCCGGTTCAGCCCCAGCATTTT	CASSLDARPVQPQHF
TRBV12-1	-	-	TRBJ2-1	TGTGCCAGCACAGGGCAGTTCTTC	CASTGQFF
TRBV7-2	-	TRBD2	TRBJ2-1	TGTGCCAGCAGCTTAGATAGCGGGGATAGCAATGAGCAGTTCTTC	CASSLDSGDSNEQFF
TRBV19	-	-	TRBJ2-3	TGTGCCAGTAGTATCCCAGGTGAGGGCACAGATACGCAGTATTTT	CASSIPGEGTDTQYF
TRBV7-2	few	TRBD1	TRBJ1-2	TGTGCCAGCAGCTTATACAGGGGAGGCTACACCTTC	CASSLYRGGYTF
TRBV7-2	-	-	TRBJ1-2	TGTGCCAGCAGCGTAGCCGACAGATATCATGGCTACACCTTC	CASSVADRYHGYTF
TRBV6-5	-	TRBD1	TRBJ1-5	TGTGCCAGCAGCCGCGGACAGGGAGGCAATCAGCCCCAGCATTTT	CASSRGQGGNQPQHF
TRBV6-4	-	TRBD1	TRBJ1-2	TGTGCCAGCAGTGACGAATATCAGGGGGATTTCGGCTATGGCTACACCTTC	CASSDEYQGDFGYGYTF
TRBV25-1	once	-	TRBJ1-1	TGTGCCAGCAGTGAACAGACCGACGAAGCTTTCTTT	CASSEQTDEAFF
TRBV7-9	-	-	TRBJ1-6	TGTGCCAGCAGCTTAGGGGTGGCACCCCTCCACTTT	CASSLGVAPLHF
TRBV19	-	-	TRBJ1-2	TGTGCCAGTAGTTGGACAGAAAAAGACTATGGCTACACCTTC	CASSWTEKDYGYTF
TRBV19	-	-	TRBJ2-4	TGTGCCAGTAGTACACTAGCCAAAAACATTCAGTACTTC	CASSTLAKNIQYF